The 27 T cell receptor beta chains below all came from one sample that was sequenced in a study of cytomegalovirus exposure and HLA in healthy donors. Amplification used 60 Vbeta primers and 13 Jbeta primers. Method: immunoSEQ multiplex PCR; TCRdb's copy keeps in-frame clones and lacks some. Seen here are 95,000 to 100,000 clones, around 80% observed once, and the top ten hold roughly 0.71%. The sequenced material came from PBMCs. The source is a woman aged 55-70 years in good health and CMV-seronegative.

This chain uses TRBV9 with TRBJ2-1, with TRBD2 matching over 9 bases. The CDR3 contains 16 residues. In germline, CDR1 is SGDLS, CDR2 YYNGEE. V was pared by 0 bases and J by 9 bases, with 10 bases of the junction left unmatched. In DNA form, the CDR3 reads TGTGCCAGCAGCGTAGGGTCTAGCGGGGTGCCCAGTGAGCAGTTCTTC. Protein: CASSVGSSGVPSEQFF.

V and J are TRBV7-8 and TRBJ2-7; no definite D call. The CDR3 extends over 15 amino acids. Germline loops: CDR1 SGHVS, CDR2 FQNEAQ. The germline V and J ends were trimmed by 0 bases and 5 bases, with 14 bases remaining between them. The CDR3: CASSLASTLADEQYF. The CDR3 DNA reads TGTGCCAGCAGCTTAGCGTCTACCCTCGCGGACGAGCAGTACTTC.

This chain connects TRBV6-5 to TRBJ1-5, with D tentatively TRBD1 (5 bases). Germline V gene lookup returns CDR1 MNHEY and CDR2 SVGAGI. CDR3 length: 16 residues. The germline V and J ends were trimmed by 2 bases and 0 bases, with 11 bases remaining between them. The DNA of the CDR3 is TGTGCCAGCAGTTACGGGGGACTGTATAGCAATCAGCCCCAGCATTTT. It specifies CASSYGGLYSNQPQHF.

The rearrangement joins TRBV6-5 to TRBJ2-5; a weak D match, TRBD2 (5 bases). Germline CDR1 MNHEY, CDR2 SVGAGI. V lost 7 bases and J lost 4, with 7 bases in between. The CDR3 is made up of 11 amino acids. The CDR3 region has the DNA TGTGCCAGCAACCGGGGAGAGACCCAGTACTTC. This codes for CASNRGETQYF.

There are a few counts of this clone. The gene calls are TRBV4-3 and TRBJ2-1; 12 nucleotides line up with TRBD2. V shed 0 bases and J 9 bases; nucleotides not matched to a gene: 12. Germline V gene data show CDR1 as LGHNA and CDR2 as YSLEER. This CDR3 contains 18 residues. CDR3 coding DNA: TGCGCCAGCAGCCAAGAGAGCTCTGGAACTAGCGGGAGGCTTGAGCAGTTCTTC. Its translation is CASSQESSGTSGRLEQFF.

The sample holds a few counts of this clone. The chain couples TRBV13 to TRBJ2-7, with D perhaps TRBD2 (6 bases). The ends were cut back, 1 base at V and 3 bases at J, with 7 bases in the middle. The CDR3 is 13 residues long. CDR1 and CDR2 from the germline V gene are PRHDT and FYEKMQ (reference sequence). CDR3 sequence (DNA): TGTGCCAGCAGCTTAGCGGGAGACTACGAGCAGTACTTC. Translated: CASSLAGDYEQYF.

This clone occurred a few times. CDR3 DNA sequence: TGTGCCAGCAGCTTAAGGGGGGGTTTTGAGACCCAGTACTTC. Amino acids: CASSLRGGFETQYF. V usage is TRBV7-9 and J usage is TRBJ2-5; TRBD2 might be the D (7 bases). V lost 2 bases and J lost 5, with 12 bases in between. The CDR3 has 14 amino acids. Germline lookup yields CDR1 SEHNR and CDR2 FQNEAQ (reference sequence).

The rearrangement uses TRBV5-1 and TRBJ2-7; 7 positions match TRBD1. The germline CDR1 and CDR2 sequences are SGHRS and YFSETQ. V lost 2 bases to trimming and J lost 5 bases; unmatched junction nucleotides: 7. CDR3 length: 14 amino acids. DNA for the CDR3: TGCGCCAGCAGCTTAGAGGGGGCGCGGGACGAGCAGTACTTC. Translating gives CASSLEGARDEQYF.

The chain uses TRBV5-4 and TRBJ1-1, with 8 nucleotides matching TRBD1. The CDR3 runs to 15 residues. V was pared by 4 bases and J by 1 base, with 6 bases of the junction left unmatched. Per the germline V gene, CDR1 is SGHNT and CDR2 is YYREEE (reference sequence). CDR3 residues: CASSGGDRPNTEAFF. Here the CDR3 DNA reads TGTGCCAGCAGCGGGGGGGACAGGCCGAACACTGAAGCTTTCTTT.

The table lists this clone with a few counts. The chain recombines TRBV19 with TRBJ2-2, with 8 bases aligning to TRBD1. V gave up 4 bases and J gave up 3 bases; unmatched junction bases: 4. Germline loops: CDR1 LNHDA, CDR2 SQIVND (reference sequence). The length of the CDR3 is 15 residues. In DNA form, the CDR3 reads TGTGCCAGTAGTACAGGGGGCGGGTACACCGGGGAGCTGTTTTTT. It encodes CASSTGGGYTGELFF.

The gene calls are TRBV5-6 and TRBJ1-1; the D is unclear. V lost 7 bases to trimming and J lost 3 bases, with 16 bases between them. There are 14 residues in the CDR3. CDR1 and CDR2 (germline): SGHDT, YYEEEE. CDR3 nucleotide sequence: TGTGCCAGCTTCCTTGATCCCGGAGACACTGAAGCTTTCTTT. Protein: CASFLDPGDTEAFF.

The rearrangement links TRBV9 to TRBJ1-2; D uncertain. The CDR3 sequence is 14 residues long. CDR1 is SGDLS, CDR2 YYNGEE, per germline. V was trimmed by 4 bases and J by 3 bases, leaving 13 bases between them. The CDR3 DNA follows: TGTGCCAGCAGCACCCGGACTGCAGACTATGGCTACACCTTC. Translating gives CASSTRTADYGYTF.

The V gene is TRBV27, the J gene TRBJ2-3; D is possibly TRBD1 (6 bases). The CDR3 totals 16 residues. CDR1 and CDR2 from the germline V gene are MNHEY and SMNVEV (reference sequence). Trimming removed 1 base from V and 0 bases from J, with 11 bases in between. CDR3 protein: CASSLLRQDSTDTQYF. DNA of the CDR3: TGTGCCAGCAGTTTATTAAGACAGGATAGCACAGATACGCAGTATTTT.

J is TRBJ2-3 and V is TRBV13, with TRBD2 identical over 11 bases. Germline assignment: CDR1 PRHDT and CDR2 FYEKMQ (reference sequence). With V trimmed by 4 bases and J by 3 bases, 9 bases remained unmatched. The CDR3 totals 17 residues. As DNA, the CDR3 is TGTGCCAGCAGCTCTACGAGGCTAGCGGGGGGTACAGATACGCAGTATTTT. This gives the protein CASSSTRLAGGTDTQYF. The full variable domain, rest sourced from reference TRBV13 and TRBJ2-3, is AAGVIQSPRHLIKEKRETATLKCYPIPRHDTVYWYQQGPGQDPQFLISFYEKMQSDKGSIPDRFSAQQFSDYHSELNMSSLELGDSALYFCASSSTRLAGGTDTQYFGPGTRLTVL.

The rearrangement links TRBV5-1 to TRBJ1-3, with a weak D call TRBD1 (5 bases). Germline V gives CDR1 SGHRS, CDR2 YFSETQ. The V and J ends lost 0 bases and 0 bases respectively, with 13 bases between them. The CDR3 loop spans 17 amino acids. The CDR3 DNA follows: TGCGCCAGCAGCTTGGGGGGCCTCCTCAACTCTGGAAACACCATATATTTT. Amino acid sequence: CASSLGGLLNSGNTIYF.

The sample holds a few counts of this clone. The chain is built from TRBV7-9 and TRBJ2-5, with D unclear. The V gene lost 5 bases and the J gene lost 7 bases, with 17 bases spanning the gap. The CDR3 runs to 14 residues. Germline CDR1 reads SEHNR; CDR2 reads FQNEAQ (reference sequence). The DNA for the CDR3 is TGTGCCAGCAGCCCCCCCGGTCCGTTTGTGACCCAGTACTTC. Translated: CASSPPGPFVTQYF.

The chain couples TRBV11-2 to TRBJ2-3; 7 bases are a match to TRBD1. Germline V CDR1 and CDR2: SGHAT, FQNNGV. This CDR3 comprises 15 residues. V lost 6 bases to trimming and J lost 1 base; unmatched junction nucleotides: 7. The CDR3 loop is CASSYRQGGTDTQYF. The CDR3 bases are TGTGCCAGCAGTTATAGACAGGGAGGCACAGATACGCAGTATTTT.

The chain couples TRBV19 to TRBJ1-5; a weak D match, TRBD1 (5 bases). Trimming took 2 bases from V and 1 from J, leaving 9 bases between them. The CDR3 spans 15 residues. CDR1 is LNHDA, CDR2 SQIVND, per germline (reference sequence). The CDR3 protein is CASSITGDSNQPQHF. The DNA for the CDR3 is TGTGCCAGTAGTATAACGGGGGACAGCAATCAGCCCCAGCATTTT. Using reference TRBV19 and TRBJ1-5 for the parts outside the CDR3, the full variable domain is DGGITQSPKYLFRKEGQNVTLSCEQNLNHDAMYWYRQDPGQGLRLIYYSQIVNDFQKGDIAEGYSVSREKKESFPLTVTSAQKNPTAFYLCASSITGDSNQPQHFGDGTRLSIL.

The genes are TRBV28 and TRBJ1-4; D gene uncertain. V was pared by 5 bases and J by 3 bases, with 13 bases between. The length of the CDR3 is 15 residues. Germline-derived CDR1 and CDR2 are MDHEN and SYDVKM. In DNA form, the CDR3 reads TGTGCCAGCAGTCTCGGCGGGGTGGCTAATGAAAAACTGTTTTTT. It translates to CASSLGGVANEKLFF.

The rearrangement joins TRBV10-1 to TRBJ2-7, with 10 bases that match TRBD1. With V trimmed by 2 bases and J by 6 bases, 4 bases remained unmatched. The CDR3 consists of 14 residues. CDR1 is WNHNN, CDR2 SYGVQD, per germline (reference sequence). This CDR3 is CASSEGTGVIEQYF. The CDR3 region has the DNA TGCGCCAGCAGTGAGGGGACAGGGGTGATCGAGCAGTACTTC.

The V call is TRBV4-1, the J call TRBJ2-2; the D is unclear. The CDR3 consists of 13 residues. Germline loops: CDR1 MGHRA, CDR2 YSYEKL. Trimming took 0 bases from V and 8 from J, leaving 7 bases between them. The CDR3 is CASSQESAGELFF. CDR3 bases: TGCGCCAGCAGCCAAGAATCCGCGGGGGAGCTGTTTTTT.

This clone was seen only a few times. The genes are TRBV6-4 and TRBJ1-1, with a possible D match to TRBD1 (6 bases). The length of the CDR3 is 13 residues. Between the trimmed V and J ends, which lost 6 bases and 5 bases, there was a span of 13 bases. CDR1 and CDR2 (germline): MRHNA, SNTAGT. CDR3: CASRLQGDTEAFF. The CDR3 region has the DNA TGTGCCAGCAGACTACAGGGTGATACTGAAGCTTTCTTT.

The rearrangement links TRBV10-2 to TRBJ2-7; D perhaps matches TRBD1 (6 bases). Between the trimmed V and J ends, which lost 10 bases and 2 bases, there was a span of 15 bases. Germline lookup yields CDR1 WSHSY and CDR2 SAAADI. CDR3 length equals 13 residues. In nucleotides, the CDR3 is TGCGCCATCCGGACAGCAATCCCCTACGAGCAGTACTTC. Its protein is CAIRTAIPYEQYF.

J is TRBJ1-2 and V is TRBV28, with no clear D. This CDR3 region has 14 residues. V lost 8 bases to trimming and J lost 1 base, with 14 bases between them. Germline V lookup: CDR1 MDHEN, CDR2 SYDVKM. The CDR3 is CASAGSGHNYGYTF. For the CDR3, the DNA is TGTGCCAGCGCCGGGAGCGGGCATAACTATGGCTACACCTTC.

The chain joins TRBV28 to TRBJ1-4; D is undetermined. The CDR3 length is 15 residues. V lost 10 bases, J lost 1 base, and 16 bases lay in between. Germline CDR1 MDHEN, CDR2 SYDVKM. DNA of the CDR3: TGTGCCACCATGCTCGGAGGAGGAACTAATGAAAAACTGTTTTTT. Translated: CATMLGGGTNEKLFF.

This chain connects TRBV28 to TRBJ1-5, with D possibly being TRBD1 (6 bases). The CDR3 covers 15 residues. CDR1 MDHEN and CDR2 SYDVKM come from the germline V gene. V lost 5 bases, J lost 5 bases, and 16 bases lay in between. The CDR3 nucleotides are TGTGCCAGCAGTCCTGGGGGGGGGCCCCATCAGCCCCAGCATTTT. This translates into CASSPGGGPHQPQHF.

V usage is TRBV7-9 and J usage is TRBJ2-7; 7 bases line up with TRBD2. Per the germline V gene, CDR1 is SEHNR and CDR2 is FQNEAQ (reference sequence). The J segment lost 3 bases and the V segment lost 4 bases, leaving 21 bases of the junction unmatched. CDR3 length equals 19 residues. The CDR3 region has the DNA TGTGCCAGCAGCTCCCCATCGGACTTTCGGGGAGGGCCTCTCTACGAGCAGTACTTC. Protein product: CASSSPSDFRGGPLYEQYF.